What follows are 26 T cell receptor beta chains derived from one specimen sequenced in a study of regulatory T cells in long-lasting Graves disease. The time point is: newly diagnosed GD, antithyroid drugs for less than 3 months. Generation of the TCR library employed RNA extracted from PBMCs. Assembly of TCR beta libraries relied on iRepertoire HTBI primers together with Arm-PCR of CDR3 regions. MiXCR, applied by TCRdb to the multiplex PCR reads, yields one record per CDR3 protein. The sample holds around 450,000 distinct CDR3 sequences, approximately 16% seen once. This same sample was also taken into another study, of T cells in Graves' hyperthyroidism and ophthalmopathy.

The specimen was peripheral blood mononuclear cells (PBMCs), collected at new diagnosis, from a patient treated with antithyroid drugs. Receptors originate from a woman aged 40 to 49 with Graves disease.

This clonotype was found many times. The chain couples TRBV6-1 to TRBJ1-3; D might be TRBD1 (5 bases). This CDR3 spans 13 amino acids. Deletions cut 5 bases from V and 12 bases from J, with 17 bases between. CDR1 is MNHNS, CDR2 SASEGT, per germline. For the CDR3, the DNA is TGTGCCAGCAGTAACCCCTCGACAGTTGGCATATATTTT. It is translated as CASSNPSTVGIYF.

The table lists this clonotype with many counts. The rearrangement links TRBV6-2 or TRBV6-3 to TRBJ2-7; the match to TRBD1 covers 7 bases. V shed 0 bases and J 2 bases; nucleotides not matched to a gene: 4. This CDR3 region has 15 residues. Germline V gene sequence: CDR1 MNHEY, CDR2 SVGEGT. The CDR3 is CASSYSGQGAYEQYF. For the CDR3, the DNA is TGTGCCAGCAGTTACTCGGGGCAGGGGGCCTACGAGCAGTACTTC.

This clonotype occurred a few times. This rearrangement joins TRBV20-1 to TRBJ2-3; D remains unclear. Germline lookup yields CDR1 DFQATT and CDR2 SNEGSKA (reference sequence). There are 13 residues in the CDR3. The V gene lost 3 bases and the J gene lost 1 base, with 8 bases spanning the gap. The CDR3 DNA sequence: TGCAGTGCTAGTCAGCAGGGCACAGATACGCAGTATTTT. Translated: CSASQQGTDTQYF.

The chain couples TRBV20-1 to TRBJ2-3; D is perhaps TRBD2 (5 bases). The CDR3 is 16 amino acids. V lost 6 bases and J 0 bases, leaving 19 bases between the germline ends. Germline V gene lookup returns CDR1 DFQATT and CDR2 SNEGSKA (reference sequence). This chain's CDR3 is CSATDVRAGSTDTQYF. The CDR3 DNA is TGCAGTGCCACCGACGTGCGGGCCGGGAGCACAGATACGCAGTATTTT.

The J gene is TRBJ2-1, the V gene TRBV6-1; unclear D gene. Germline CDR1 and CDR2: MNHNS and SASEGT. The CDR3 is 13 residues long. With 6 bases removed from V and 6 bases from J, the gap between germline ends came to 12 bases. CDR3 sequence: CASRLLGVNEQFF. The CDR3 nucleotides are TGTGCCAGCAGGCTACTTGGGGTCAATGAGCAGTTCTTC.

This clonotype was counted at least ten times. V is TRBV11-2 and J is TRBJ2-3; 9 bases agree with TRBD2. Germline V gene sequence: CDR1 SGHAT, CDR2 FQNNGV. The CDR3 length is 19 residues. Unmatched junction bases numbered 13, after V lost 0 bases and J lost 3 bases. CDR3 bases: TGTGCCAGCAGCTTAGAACAGGGTTGGTCTAGCGGGATAACAGATACGCAGTATTTT. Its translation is CASSLEQGWSSGITDTQYF. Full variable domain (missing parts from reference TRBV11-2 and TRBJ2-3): EAGVAQSPRYKIIEKRQSVAFWCNPISGHATLYWYQQILGQGPKLLIQFQNNGVVDDSQLPKDRFSAERLKGVDSTLKIQPAKLEDSAVYLCASSLEQGWSSGITDTQYFGPGTRLTVL.

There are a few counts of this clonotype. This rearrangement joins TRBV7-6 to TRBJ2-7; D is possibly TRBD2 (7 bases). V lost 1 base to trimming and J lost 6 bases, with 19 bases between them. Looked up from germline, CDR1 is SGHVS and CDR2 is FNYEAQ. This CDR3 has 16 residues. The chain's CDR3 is CASSLGGGGRVSEQYF. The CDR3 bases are TGTGCCAGCAGCTTAGGGGGGGGGGGGCGAGTTTCCGAGCAGTACTTC. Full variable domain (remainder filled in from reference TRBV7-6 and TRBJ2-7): GAGVSQSPRYKVTKRGQDVALRCDPISGHVSLYWYRQALGQGPEFLTYFNYEAQQDKSGLPNDRFSAERPEGSISTLTIQRTEQRDSAMYRCASSLGGGGRVSEQYFGPGTRLTVT.

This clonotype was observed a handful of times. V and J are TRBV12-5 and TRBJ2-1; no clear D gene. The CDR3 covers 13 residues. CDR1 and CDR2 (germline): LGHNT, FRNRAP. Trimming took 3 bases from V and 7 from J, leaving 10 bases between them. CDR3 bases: TGTGCTAGTGGTTTCCGATATGCGAATGAGCAGTTCTTC. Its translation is CASGFRYANEQFF.

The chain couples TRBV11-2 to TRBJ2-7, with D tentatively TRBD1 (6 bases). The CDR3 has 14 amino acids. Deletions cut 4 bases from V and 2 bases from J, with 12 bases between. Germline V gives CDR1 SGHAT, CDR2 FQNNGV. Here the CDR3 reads CASSYGDTPYEQYF. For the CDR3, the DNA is TGTGCCAGCAGCTACGGGGACACCCCCTACGAGCAGTACTTC. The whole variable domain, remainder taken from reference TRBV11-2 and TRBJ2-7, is EAGVAQSPRYKIIEKRQSVAFWCNPISGHATLYWYQQILGQGPKLLIQFQNNGVVDDSQLPKDRFSAERLKGVDSTLKIQPAKLEDSAVYLCASSYGDTPYEQYFGPGTRLTVT.

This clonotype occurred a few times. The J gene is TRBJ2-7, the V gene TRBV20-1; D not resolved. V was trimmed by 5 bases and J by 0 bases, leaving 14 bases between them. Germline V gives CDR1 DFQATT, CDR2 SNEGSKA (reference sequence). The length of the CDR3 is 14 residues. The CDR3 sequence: CSARPLPSSYEQYF. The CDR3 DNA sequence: TGCAGTGCTCGACCCCTCCCATCCTCCTACGAGCAGTACTTC.

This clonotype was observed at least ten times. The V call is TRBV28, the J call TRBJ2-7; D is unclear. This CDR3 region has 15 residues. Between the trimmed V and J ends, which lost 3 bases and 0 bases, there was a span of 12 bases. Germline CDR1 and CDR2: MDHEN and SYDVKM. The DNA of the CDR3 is TGTGCCAGCAGTTTCCAGAGTCTAGGCTCCTACGAGCAGTACTTC. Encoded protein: CASSFQSLGSYEQYF.

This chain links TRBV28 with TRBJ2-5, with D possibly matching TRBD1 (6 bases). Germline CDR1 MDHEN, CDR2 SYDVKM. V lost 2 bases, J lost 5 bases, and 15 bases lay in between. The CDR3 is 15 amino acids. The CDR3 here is CASSLPRGSTETQYF. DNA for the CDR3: TGTGCCAGCAGTTTACCCAGGGGATCGACTGAGACCCAGTACTTC. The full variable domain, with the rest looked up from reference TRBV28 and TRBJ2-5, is DVKVTQSSRYLVKRTGEKVFLECVQDMDHENMFWYRQDPGLGLRLIYFSYDVKMKEKGDIPEGYSVSREKKERFSLILESASTNQTSMYLCASSLPRGSTETQYFGPGTRLLVL.

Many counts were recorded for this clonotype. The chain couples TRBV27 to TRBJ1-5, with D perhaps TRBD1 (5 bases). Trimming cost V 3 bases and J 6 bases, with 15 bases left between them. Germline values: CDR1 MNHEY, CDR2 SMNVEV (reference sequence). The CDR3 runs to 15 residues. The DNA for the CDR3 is TGTGCCAGCAGTTTCATAGGGGAAGGAGGTCAGCCCCAGCATTTT. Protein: CASSFIGEGGQPQHF.

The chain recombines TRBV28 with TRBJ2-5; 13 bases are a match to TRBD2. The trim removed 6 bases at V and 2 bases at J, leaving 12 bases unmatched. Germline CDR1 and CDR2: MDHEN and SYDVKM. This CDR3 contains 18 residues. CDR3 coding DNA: TGTGCCAGCAGAAGACGGACTAGCGGGAGCGCTCAACAAGAGACCCAGTACTTC. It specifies CASRRRTSGSAQQETQYF.

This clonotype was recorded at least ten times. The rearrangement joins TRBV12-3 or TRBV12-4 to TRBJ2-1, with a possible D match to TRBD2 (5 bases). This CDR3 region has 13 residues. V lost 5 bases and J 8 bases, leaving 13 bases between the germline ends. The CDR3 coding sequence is TGTGCCAGCAGTGGGCGTTGGGGAGATGAGCAGTTCTTC. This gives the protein CASSGRWGDEQFF.

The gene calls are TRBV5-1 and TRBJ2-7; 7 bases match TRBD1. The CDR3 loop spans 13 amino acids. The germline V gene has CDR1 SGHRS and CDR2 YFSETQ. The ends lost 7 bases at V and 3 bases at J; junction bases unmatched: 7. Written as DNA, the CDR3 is TGCGCCAGCGGCGACAGGGAACTCTACGAGCAGTACTTC. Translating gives CASGDRELYEQYF.

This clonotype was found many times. The CDR3 protein is CASRGGRKNTEAFF. CDR3 coding DNA: TGTGCCAGCAGGGGTGGGCGGAAGAACACTGAAGCTTTCTTT. The V gene is TRBV12-3 or TRBV12-4, the J gene TRBJ1-1, with D unclear. V was cut by 6 bases and J by 1 base, with 12 bases left in between. CDR3 length: 14 amino acids.

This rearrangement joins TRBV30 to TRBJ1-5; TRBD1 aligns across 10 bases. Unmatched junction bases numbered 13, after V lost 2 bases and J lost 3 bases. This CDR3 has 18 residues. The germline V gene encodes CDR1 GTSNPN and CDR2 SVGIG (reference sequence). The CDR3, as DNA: TGTGCCTGGAGTAGGGACAGGGGAATCTCTTTACTCAATCAGCCCCAGCATTTT. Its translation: CAWSRDRGISLLNQPQHF.

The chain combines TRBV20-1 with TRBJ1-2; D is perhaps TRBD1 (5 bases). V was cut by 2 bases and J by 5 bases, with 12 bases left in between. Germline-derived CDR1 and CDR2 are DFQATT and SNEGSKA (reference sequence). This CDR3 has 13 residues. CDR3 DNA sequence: TGCAGTGCTAGAATAGGGCGGGGGTATGGCTACACCTTC. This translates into CSARIGRGYGYTF.

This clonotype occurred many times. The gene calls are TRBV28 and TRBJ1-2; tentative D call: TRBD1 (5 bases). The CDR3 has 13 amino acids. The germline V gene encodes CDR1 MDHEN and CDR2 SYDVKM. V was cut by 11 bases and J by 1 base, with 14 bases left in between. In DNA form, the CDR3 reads TGTGCCGCAGCAGGGCCGTTTAACTATGGCTACACCTTC. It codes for CAAAGPFNYGYTF.

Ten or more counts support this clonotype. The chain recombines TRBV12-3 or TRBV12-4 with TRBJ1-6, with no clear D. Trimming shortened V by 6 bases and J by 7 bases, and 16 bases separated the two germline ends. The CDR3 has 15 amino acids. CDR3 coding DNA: TGTGCCAGCAGGTTGACTAGCAGTGGGAATTCACCCCTCCACTTT. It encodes CASRLTSSGNSPLHF.

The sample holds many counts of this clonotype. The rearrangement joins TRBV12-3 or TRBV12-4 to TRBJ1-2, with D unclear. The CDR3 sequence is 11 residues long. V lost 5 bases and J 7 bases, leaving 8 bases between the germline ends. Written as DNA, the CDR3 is TGTGCCAGCAGTAAGGACGGTGGCTACACCTTC. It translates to CASSKDGGYTF.

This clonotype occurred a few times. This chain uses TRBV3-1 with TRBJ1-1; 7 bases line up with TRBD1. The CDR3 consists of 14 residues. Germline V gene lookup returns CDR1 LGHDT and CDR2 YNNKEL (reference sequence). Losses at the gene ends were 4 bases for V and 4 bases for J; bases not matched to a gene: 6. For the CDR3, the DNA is TGTGCCAGCAGCCCCTACAGGGGAGGCACTGAAGCTTTCTTT. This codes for CASSPYRGGTEAFF.

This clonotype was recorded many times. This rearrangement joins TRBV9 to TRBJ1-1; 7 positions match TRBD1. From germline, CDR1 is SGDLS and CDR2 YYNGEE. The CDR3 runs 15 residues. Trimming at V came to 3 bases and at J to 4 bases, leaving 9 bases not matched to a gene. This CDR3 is CASSARTGGFTEAFF. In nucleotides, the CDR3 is TGTGCCAGCAGCGCTCGGACAGGCGGCTTCACTGAAGCTTTCTTT.

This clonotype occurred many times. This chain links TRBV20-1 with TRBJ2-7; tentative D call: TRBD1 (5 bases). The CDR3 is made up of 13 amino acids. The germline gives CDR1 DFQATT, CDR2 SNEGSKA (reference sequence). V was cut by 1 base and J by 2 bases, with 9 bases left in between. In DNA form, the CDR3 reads TGCAGTGCTAGAGGGGGCCATGCCTACGAGCAGTACTTC. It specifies CSARGGHAYEQYF.

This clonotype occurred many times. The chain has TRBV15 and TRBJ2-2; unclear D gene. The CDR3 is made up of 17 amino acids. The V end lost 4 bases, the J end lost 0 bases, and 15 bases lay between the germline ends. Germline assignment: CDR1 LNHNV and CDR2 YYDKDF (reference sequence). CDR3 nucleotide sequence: TGTGCCACCAGCACTAATAGCCCCCAGTCGAACACCGGGGAGCTGTTTTTT. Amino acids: CATSTNSPQSNTGELFF.